This is a list of T cell receptor beta chains from one sample in a study of blood T cell repertoires in COVID-19. The assay was immunoSEQ multiplex PCR, and TCRdb's table has in-frame clones only and misses some. The data hold under 150,000 clones, with under 80% observed a single time. The sample consisted of peripheral blood. The receptors here all came from a man aged 55-75 years with acute or convalescent COVID-19. Both conserved end residues are part of each CDR3. D genes are given only for firm matches.

>TRBD2|18|TRBJ2-1|TRBV4-1
CASSQDPALAGPNNEQFF
>TRBD2|16|TRBJ2-1|TRBV3-1/TRBV3-2
CASSTLAGEFYNEQFF
>NA|15|TRBJ2-3|TRBV7-6
CASSGQLMGTDTQYF
>TRBD1|15|TRBJ2-1|TRBV5-4
CASSSWTGDHNEQFF
>NA|14|TRBJ2-7|TRBV28
CASSQRTVPYEQYF
>TRBD2|18|TRBJ2-2|TRBV6-2/TRBV6-3
CASSYSPSGRADTGELFF
>NA|14|TRBJ1-4|TRBV28
CASSLTGKNEKLFF
>NA|11|TRBJ1-4|TRBV30
CAWSLREKLFF
>NA|12|TRBJ2-7|TRBV2
CAGGQSSYEQYF
>NA|13|TRBJ2-3|TRBV5-1
CASTRLGPDTQYF
>NA|14|TRBJ1-3|TRBV29-1
CSVDVERSGNTIYF
>TRBD2|16|TRBJ2-5|TRBV9
CASSARLAGGRETQYF
>NA|17|TRBJ1-5|TRBV7-5
CARSVPGGDMPNQPQHF
>TRBD2|14|TRBJ2-3|TRBV9
CASSEGLATDTQYF
>NA|15|TRBJ2-2|TRBV28
CASSHAGTYTGELFF
>TRBD2|13|TRBJ2-7|TRBV5-4
CASSFRGAYEQYF
>TRBD2|15|TRBJ2-3|TRBV30
CARASGSWGTDTQYF
>NA|16|TRBJ2-4|TRBV11-2
CASSALRRIAKNIQYF